This T cell receptor (beta chain) was profiled in a study of Graves' ophthalmopathy and Graves' hyperthyroidism. Overall study results and limits: With almost 90% sensitivity and approximately 79% specificity, a 13-signature model separated ophthalmopathy from stable hyperthyroidism.

Many counts were recorded for this clonotype. The antigen is unknown. Researchers turned away patients with other autoimmune diseases, uncontrolled infections, pregnancy or lactation. The CDR3 totals 14 residues. From germline, CDR1 is SNHLY and CDR2 FYNNEI. V was shortened by 7 bases and J by 2 bases, with 12 bases between the two germline ends. TCR beta CDR3 amplification used RNA transcripts. The authors performed first-round RT-PCR with HTBI primers and then a second-round multiplex PCR. Each CDR3 protein is one row after TCRdb ran MiXCR on the multiplex PCR reads. The table has over 650,000 distinct CDR3 sequences, about 40% seen once.

Sequencing input: peripheral blood. This clonotype was sampled from an adult man with Graves' ophthalmopathy. This chain links TRBV2 with TRBJ1-5; weak D call: TRBD1 (5 bases). The CDR3 sequence: CASIGQGGNQPQHF. The CDR3 nucleotides read TGTGCCAGCATCGGGCAGGGTGGCAATCAGCCCCAGCATTTT.